What follows is one T cell receptor (beta chain) and its context. Some clones are missing from TCRdb's copy, which holds only in-frame ones; the method was immunoSEQ multiplex PCR. This table holds some 180,000 clones, about 86% found once. The source of the sample is a study of blood T cell repertoires in COVID-19. Across the whole study: Acute and convalescent COVID-19 samples came from the United States, Italy and Spain.

The germline V gene has CDR1 SGHRS and CDR2 YFSETQ. V lost 1 base and J lost 6, with 10 bases in between. This CDR3 is 14 amino acids long. The chain combines TRBV5-1 with TRBJ2-2; no clear D. This sequence was found in a woman aged 70 to 79 who had recovered from COVID-19. Sequencing used peripheral blood. CDR3: CASSLFGESGELFF. The CDR3 nucleotides read TGCGCCAGCAGCTTGTTCGGAGAGTCCGGGGAGCTGTTTTTT.